Detailed here is one T cell receptor beta chain. Its antigen remains unidentified. There are no base qualities to consult, and no much larger clone falls within one base. This sample was taken from a study of immune evolution from preneoplasia to lung adenocarcinoma (dated by TCRdb to the early 2020s). In the study overall: The study used immune gene expression, TCR sequencing and multiplex immunofluorescence to profile the immune contexture of lung adenocarcinoma precursors and invasive adenocarcinoma. Resected precursor lesions (AAH, AIS, MIA) and invasive adenocarcinomas were compared against paired morphologically normal lung tissue. Sample size was determined by specimen availability and not by a prior power calculation. The immune data were combined with whole exome sequencing and methylation data from the same cohort of nodules. In total, the cohort included 50 to 65 patients with pulmonary nodules, all of whom underwent surgical resection. A total of under 60 patients contributed TCR sequencing data. According to the study, roughly 110 samples were used for TCR sequencing. POLYSOLVER was used to infer class I HLA alleles from exome data, and LOHHLA was used to detect allele-specific HLA loss. Results the study describes overall, beyond this receptor: Because all patients came from Japan and China, whether the findings apply to Western populations was uncertain. The highest top T cell clone frequencies were observed in normal lung, and a progressive decrease in top T cell clone frequencies appeared to occur from AAH through AIS, MIA and invasive adenocarcinoma. Clonality was highest in normal lung, while later-stage lesions appeared to have lower clonality but higher T cell density and diversity. The findings rested on association rather than direct causation, and larger cohorts with long-term follow-up and longitudinal biopsies were considered necessary.

Using the immunoSEQ hsTCRbeta Kit, TCR beta CDR3 regions were sequenced from DNA. Processing in the source paper ran as follows. The ImmunoSEQ Analyzer was used to analyse the TCR sequencing data. T cell clonality was defined as 1 minus Pielou's evenness, calculated on productive rearrangements. The inverse Simpson index, applied to productive templates, was used to measure T cell diversity. T cell density was TCR beta template counts normalized to usable DNA, estimated by amplifying and sequencing housekeeping genes. Two-sided Kruskal-Wallis tests were used to compare TCR metrics across histologic stages. Drawn from immuneACCESS, this table holds only the in-frame rearrangements with V and J called that TCRdb kept. Clones are partly lost; checked studies trace under half to an unresolved V gene and leave the rest unexplained. V and J calls and clone size are copied from that table; D and trimming were computed from the DNA. The sample table contains just over 4,000 clones; only one count was recorded for approximately 80% of them. The ten largest clones capture more than 13% of the sample.

V is trimmed back by 6 bases and J by 1 base, and the junction contains 14 bases that no gene match accounts for. Via the germline V gene, CDR1 is MDHEN and CDR2 SYDVKM. The CDR3 runs 18 residues from the cysteine to the phenylalanine. Only the CDR3 portion is preserved as DNA: 54 bases, with reading frame beginning at the first base. Between 2014 and 2017, the patients underwent resection in either Japan or China. The histologic diagnosis of each case was independently confirmed on H&E slides by two lung cancer pathologists. The AllPrep DNA/RNA FFPE Kit was used to isolate DNA from FFPE tissue. The sequence links TRBV28 to TRBJ2-2; 7 nucleotides in the junction match TRBD1. The sequence came from a donor older than 65 with lung adenocarcinoma. Sequenced material: FFPE adjacent normal lung tissue. The nucleotide sequence is TGTGCCAGCAGCGGAAGTACAGGGGTGCCTTTGAACACCGGGGAGCTGTTTTTT. The encoded protein is CASSGSTGVPLNTGELFF.